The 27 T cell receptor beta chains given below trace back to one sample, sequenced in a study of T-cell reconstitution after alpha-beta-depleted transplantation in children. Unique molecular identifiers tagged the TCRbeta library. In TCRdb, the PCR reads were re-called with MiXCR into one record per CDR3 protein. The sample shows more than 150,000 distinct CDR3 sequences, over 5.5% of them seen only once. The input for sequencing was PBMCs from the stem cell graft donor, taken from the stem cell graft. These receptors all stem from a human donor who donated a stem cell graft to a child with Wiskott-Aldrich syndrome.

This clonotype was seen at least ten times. DNA for the CDR3: TGTGCCAGCAGTCCCGTCAGGGCTACCAAGACCCAGTACTTC. The encoded protein is CASSPVRATKTQYF. This chain uses TRBV12-3 or TRBV12-4 with TRBJ2-5, with D perhaps TRBD1 (5 bases). The CDR3 length is 14 residues. V was trimmed by 5 bases and J by 6 bases, leaving 16 bases between them.

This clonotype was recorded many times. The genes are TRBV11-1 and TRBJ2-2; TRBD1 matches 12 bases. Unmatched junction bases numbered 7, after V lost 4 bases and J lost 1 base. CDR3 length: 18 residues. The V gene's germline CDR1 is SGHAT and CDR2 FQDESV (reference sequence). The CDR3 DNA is TGTGCCAGCAGCTCCTCCCGGGACAGGGGGCAGAACACCGGGGAGCTGTTTTTT. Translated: CASSSSRDRGQNTGELFF. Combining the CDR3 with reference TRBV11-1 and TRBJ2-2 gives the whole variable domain EAEVAQSPRYKITEKSQAVAFWCDPISGHATLYWYRQILGQGPELLVQFQDESVVDDSQLPKDRFSAERLKGVDSTLKIQPAELGDSAMYLCASSSSRDRGQNTGELFFGEGSRLTVL.

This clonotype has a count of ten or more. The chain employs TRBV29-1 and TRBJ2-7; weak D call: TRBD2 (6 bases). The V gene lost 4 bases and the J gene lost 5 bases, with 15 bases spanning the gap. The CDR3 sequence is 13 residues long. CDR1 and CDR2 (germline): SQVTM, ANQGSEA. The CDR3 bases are TGCAGCGTTGCCCAACAACTAGCCGACGAGCAGTACTTC. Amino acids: CSVAQQLADEQYF.

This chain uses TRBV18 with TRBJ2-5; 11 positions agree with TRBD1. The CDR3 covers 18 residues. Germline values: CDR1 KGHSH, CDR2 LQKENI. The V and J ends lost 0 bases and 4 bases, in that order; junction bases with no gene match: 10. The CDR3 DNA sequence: TGTGCCAGCTCACCACCACCAGGGACAGGGGGAAAGGGAGAGACCCAGTACTTC. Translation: CASSPPPGTGGKGETQYF.

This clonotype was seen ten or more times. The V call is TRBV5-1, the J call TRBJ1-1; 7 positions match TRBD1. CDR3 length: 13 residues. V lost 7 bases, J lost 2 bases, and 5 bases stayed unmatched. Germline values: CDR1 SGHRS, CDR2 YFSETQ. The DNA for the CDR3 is TGCGCCAGCGGGGACAGTTTCAACACTGAAGCTTTCTTT. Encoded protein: CASGDSFNTEAFF.

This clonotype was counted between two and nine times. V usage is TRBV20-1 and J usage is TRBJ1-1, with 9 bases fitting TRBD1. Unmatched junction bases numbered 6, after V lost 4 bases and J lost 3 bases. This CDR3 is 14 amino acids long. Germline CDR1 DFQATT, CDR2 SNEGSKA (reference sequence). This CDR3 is CSAKQGAWDTEAFF. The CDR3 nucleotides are TGCAGTGCTAAACAGGGGGCGTGGGACACTGAAGCTTTCTTT.

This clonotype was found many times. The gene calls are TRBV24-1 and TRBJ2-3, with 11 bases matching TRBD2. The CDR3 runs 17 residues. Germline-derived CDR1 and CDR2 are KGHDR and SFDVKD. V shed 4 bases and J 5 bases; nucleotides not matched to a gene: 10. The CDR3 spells CATSDPVAGGSRDTQYF. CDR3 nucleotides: TGTGCCACCAGTGACCCCGTAGCGGGAGGGTCGAGAGATACGCAGTATTTT.

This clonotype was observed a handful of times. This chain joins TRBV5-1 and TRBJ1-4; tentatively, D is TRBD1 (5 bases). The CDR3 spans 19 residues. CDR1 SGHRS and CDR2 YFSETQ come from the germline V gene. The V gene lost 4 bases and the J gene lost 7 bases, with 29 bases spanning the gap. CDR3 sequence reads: CASSDYLDRRNVISEKLFF. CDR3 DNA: TGCGCCAGCAGCGACTACCTAGACAGACGGAACGTGATTAGTGAAAAACTGTTTTTT.

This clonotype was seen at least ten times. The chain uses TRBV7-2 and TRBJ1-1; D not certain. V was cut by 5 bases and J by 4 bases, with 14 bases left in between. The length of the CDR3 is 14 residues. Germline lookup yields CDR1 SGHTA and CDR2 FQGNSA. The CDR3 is CASSNELMSTEAFF. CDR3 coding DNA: TGTGCCAGCAGCAACGAACTCATGAGCACTGAAGCTTTCTTT.

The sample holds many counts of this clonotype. CDR3 in DNA: TGTGCCACCAGTGACCCCGGGACTAGCGGGCAATACAATGAGCAGTTCTTC. Its protein product is CATSDPGTSGQYNEQFF. J is TRBJ2-1 and V is TRBV24-1, with TRBD2 matching over 12 bases. From germline, CDR1 is KGHDR and CDR2 SFDVKD. With V trimmed by 4 bases and J by 4 bases, 7 bases remained unmatched. The CDR3 contains 17 residues.

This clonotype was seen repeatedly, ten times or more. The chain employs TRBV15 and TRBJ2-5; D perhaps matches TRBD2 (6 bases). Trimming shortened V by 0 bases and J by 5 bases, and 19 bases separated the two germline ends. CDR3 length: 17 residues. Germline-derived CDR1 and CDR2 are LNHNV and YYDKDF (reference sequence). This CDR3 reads CATSRDWGDSGRETQYF. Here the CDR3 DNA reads TGTGCCACCAGCAGAGACTGGGGGGACTCGGGAAGGGAGACCCAGTACTTC.

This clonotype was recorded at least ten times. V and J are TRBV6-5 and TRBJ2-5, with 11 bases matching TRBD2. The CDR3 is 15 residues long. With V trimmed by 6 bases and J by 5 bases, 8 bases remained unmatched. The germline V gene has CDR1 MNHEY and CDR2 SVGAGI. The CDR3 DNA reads TGTGCCAGCAGGTTAACTAGCGGGGGCGGGGAGACCCAGTACTTC. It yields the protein CASRLTSGGGETQYF.

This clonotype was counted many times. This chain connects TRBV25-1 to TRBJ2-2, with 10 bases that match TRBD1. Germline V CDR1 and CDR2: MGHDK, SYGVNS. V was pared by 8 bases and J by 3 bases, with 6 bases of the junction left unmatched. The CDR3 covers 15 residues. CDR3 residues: CASGQGVLDTGELFF. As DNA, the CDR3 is TGTGCCAGCGGACAGGGGGTTTTAGACACCGGGGAGCTGTTTTTT.

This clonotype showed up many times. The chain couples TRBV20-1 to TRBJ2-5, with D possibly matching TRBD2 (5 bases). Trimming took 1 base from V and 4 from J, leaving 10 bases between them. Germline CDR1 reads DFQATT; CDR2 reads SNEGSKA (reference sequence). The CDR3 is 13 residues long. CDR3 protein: CSARGVGRETQYF. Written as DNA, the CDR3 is TGCAGTGCTAGAGGAGTAGGGAGAGAGACCCAGTACTTC.

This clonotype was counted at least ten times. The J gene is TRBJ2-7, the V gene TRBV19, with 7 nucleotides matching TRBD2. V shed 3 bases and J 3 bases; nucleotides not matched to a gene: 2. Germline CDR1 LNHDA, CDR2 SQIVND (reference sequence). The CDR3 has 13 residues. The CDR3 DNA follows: TGTGCCAGTAGTATTCTAGCGGACTACGAGCAGTACTTC. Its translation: CASSILADYEQYF. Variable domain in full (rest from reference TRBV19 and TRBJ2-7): DGGITQSPKYLFRKEGQNVTLSCEQNLNHDAMYWYRQDPGQGLRLIYYSQIVNDFQKGDIAEGYSVSREKKESFPLTVTSAQKNPTAFYLCASSILADYEQYFGPGTRLTVT.

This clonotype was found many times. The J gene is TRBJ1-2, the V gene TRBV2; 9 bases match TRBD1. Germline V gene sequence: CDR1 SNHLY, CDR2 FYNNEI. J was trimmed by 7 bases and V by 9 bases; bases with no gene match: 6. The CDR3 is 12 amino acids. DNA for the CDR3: TGTGCCAGTATGGGGACAGGGACTGGCTACACCTTC. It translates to CASMGTGTGYTF.

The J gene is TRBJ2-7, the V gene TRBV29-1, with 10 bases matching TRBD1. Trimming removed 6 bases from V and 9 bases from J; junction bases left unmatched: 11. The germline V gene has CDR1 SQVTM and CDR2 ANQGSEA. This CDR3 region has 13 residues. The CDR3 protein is CSVLDRGSRGQYF. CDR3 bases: TGCAGCGTCCTGGACAGGGGGTCGAGGGGGCAGTACTTC.

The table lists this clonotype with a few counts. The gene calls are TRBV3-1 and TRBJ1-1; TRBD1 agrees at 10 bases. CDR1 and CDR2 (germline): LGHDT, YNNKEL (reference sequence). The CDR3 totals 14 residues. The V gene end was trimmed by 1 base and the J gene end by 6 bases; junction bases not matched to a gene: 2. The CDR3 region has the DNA TGTGCCAGCAGCCAAGCCGGGACAGGGGCTGAAGCTTTCTTT. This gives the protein CASSQAGTGAEAFF.

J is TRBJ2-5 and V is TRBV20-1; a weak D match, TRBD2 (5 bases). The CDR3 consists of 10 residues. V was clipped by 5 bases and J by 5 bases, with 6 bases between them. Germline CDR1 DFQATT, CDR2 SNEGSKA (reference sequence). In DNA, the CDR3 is TGCAGTGCTCCGGGGGAGACCCAGTACTTC. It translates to CSAPGETQYF.

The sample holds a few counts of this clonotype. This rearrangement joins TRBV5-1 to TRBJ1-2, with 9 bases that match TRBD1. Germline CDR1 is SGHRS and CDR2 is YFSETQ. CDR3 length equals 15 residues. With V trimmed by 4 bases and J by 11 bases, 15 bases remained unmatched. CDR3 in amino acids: CASSPQPGTGSFYTF. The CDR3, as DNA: TGCGCCAGCAGCCCGCAGCCCGGGACAGGGAGTTTTTACACCTTC.

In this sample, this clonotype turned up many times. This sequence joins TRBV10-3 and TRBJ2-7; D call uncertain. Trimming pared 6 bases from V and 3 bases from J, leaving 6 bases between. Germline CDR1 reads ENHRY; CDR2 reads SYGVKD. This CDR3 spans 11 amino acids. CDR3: CAIRVNYEQYF. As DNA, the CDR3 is TGTGCCATCAGGGTCAACTACGAGCAGTACTTC.

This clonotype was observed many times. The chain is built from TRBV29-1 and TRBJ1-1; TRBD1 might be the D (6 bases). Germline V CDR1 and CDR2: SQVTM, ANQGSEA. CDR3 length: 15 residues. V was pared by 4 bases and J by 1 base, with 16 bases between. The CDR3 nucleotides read TGCAGCGTTGGGCCCCGGGGGCTCGGGAACACTGAAGCTTTCTTT. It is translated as CSVGPRGLGNTEAFF.

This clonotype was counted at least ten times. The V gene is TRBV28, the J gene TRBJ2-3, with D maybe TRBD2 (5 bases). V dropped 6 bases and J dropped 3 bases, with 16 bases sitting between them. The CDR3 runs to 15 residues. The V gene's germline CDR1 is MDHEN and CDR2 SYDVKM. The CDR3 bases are TGTGCCAGCAGCCCCCGGGGTTCGATGACAGATACGCAGTATTTT. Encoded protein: CASSPRGSMTDTQYF.

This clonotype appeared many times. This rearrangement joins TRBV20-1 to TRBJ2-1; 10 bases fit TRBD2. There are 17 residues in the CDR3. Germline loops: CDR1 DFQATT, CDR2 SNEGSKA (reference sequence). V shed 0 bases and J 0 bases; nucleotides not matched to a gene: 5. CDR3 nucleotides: TGCAGTGCTAGAGATGATAGCGGGAGGTTCTCCTACAATGAGCAGTTCTTC. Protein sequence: CSARDDSGRFSYNEQFF.

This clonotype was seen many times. The CDR3 is CASRGTGTNTEAFF. Here the CDR3 DNA reads TGTGCCAGCAGGGGGACAGGGACGAACACTGAAGCTTTCTTT. The rearrangement uses TRBV6-1 and TRBJ1-1, with TRBD1 identical over 9 bases. Per germline, CDR1 MNHNS and CDR2 SASEGT. The ends lost 6 bases at V and 1 base at J; junction bases unmatched: 3. This CDR3 is 14 amino acids long.

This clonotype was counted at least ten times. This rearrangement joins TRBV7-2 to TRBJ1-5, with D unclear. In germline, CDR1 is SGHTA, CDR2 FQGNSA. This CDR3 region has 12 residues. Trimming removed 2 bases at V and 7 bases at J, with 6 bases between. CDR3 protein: CASSLNSQPQHF. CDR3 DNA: TGTGCCAGCAGCTTAAATAGCCAGCCCCAGCATTTT.

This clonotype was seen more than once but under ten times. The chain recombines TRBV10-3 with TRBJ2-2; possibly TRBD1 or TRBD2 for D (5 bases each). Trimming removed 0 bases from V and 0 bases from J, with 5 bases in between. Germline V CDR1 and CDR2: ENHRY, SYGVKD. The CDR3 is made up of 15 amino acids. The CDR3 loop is CAISESGANTGELFF. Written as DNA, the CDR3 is TGTGCCATCAGTGAGTCGGGGGCGAACACCGGGGAGCTGTTTTTT.